This T cell receptor (beta chain) appears in the sequencing data of a study of cytomegalovirus exposure and HLA in healthy donors (TCRdb year 2017). Study-wide context: According to an earlier analysis of 587 of the donors, 150 million to 200 million T cells yielded over 90 million unique TCR beta sequences and more than 250 Gb of sequence data. A later analysis re-analyzed previously published TCR beta repertoires from 666 donors and added high-resolution HLA genotyping to study TCR occurrence patterns. To predict cytomegalovirus infection status, the study combined high-throughput TCR immunosequencing, statistical association of individual TCRs with disease status, and machine learning. HLA typing included class I and class II loci at four-digit resolution. The genetic ancestry cluster associated with self-reported Caucasian donors included about four fifths of the roughly 390 genotyped donors. An early release covering more than 500 HLA-typed donors comprised 250 to 350 gigabases of sequencing data and approximately 80 million unique TCR sequences. In a later genetic analysis, genome-wide SNP genotypes for about three fifths of the roughly 670 donors were used, and that subset was treated as a discovery cohort. In the later analysis, no new phenotypic data were used to find candidate immune exposures; instead, reliance was placed on TCR beta sequences and their occurrence across donors. Roughly 5 DR-DQ haplotypes were handled as single units for association and clustering, since linkage in the cohort was strong. The study aimed to test whether signatures of past pathogen exposure could be identified by cataloging public T cell receptors. The study profiled the T cell repertoires of under 850 subjects by immunosequencing and related them to cytomegalovirus serostatus. Across 398 genotyped donors of the cohort, an average of about 240,000 unique TCR beta nucleotide sequences per donor were sequenced, and roughly 20% of those sequences were non-productive. Alongside the repertoire data, information on donor age, sex, ethnicity and CMV serostatus was compiled. Typing coverage varied by locus: 629-630 donors for A, B, C, DRB1 and DQB1; approximately 500 for DQA1; around 610 for DPA1; roughly 470 for DPB1. An earlier analysis of more than 450 of the donors used high-throughput TCR beta sequencing to judge whether each TCR beta V gene segment behaved as functional or pseudogenic. All discovery cohort repertoires had been generated on a single sequencing platform. Along with the approximately 700-subject first cohort, a separate validation cohort of roughly 110 different subjects was used. What the study reported, not specific to this receptor: A further reported finding was that TCR beta sequences accurately predicted the HLA-A and HLA-B alleles for most subjects in the first cohort. According to a later analysis, parvovirus B19, influenza, CMV and Epstein-Barr virus appeared linked to several top co-occurrence clusters. The authors suggested that the approach could potentially be generalized to other disease states and immunological phenotypes. Because some donors lacked HLA typing at each locus, the association tests relied only on the typed subset. A later analysis found that HLA-associated TCR beta chains were more clonally expanded and had lower generation probabilities than equally common non-associated chains. A later genetic analysis reported fewer N-insertions in productive TCRs among donors in an Asian-associated ancestry cluster than the 666-donor mean. Immune exposure information for the cohort was limited to CMV serostatus. V-gene and J-gene trimming of TCR beta chains was associated with a missense DCLRE1C variant in a later genetic analysis, and the association was replicated in an independent cohort. Correlated functional status among segregating V segments might reflect linkage disequilibrium, but an unknown experimental factor could not be ruled out. A cluster of highly shared sequence variants was judged likely to represent a technical artifact of the sequencing pipeline. Some IMGT-functional V segments, including TRBV6-2 and TRBV6-3, could not be distinguished by the 87-base-pair reads and were therefore excluded. In an earlier analysis of some 550 of the donors, most TCR beta V segments were observed in productive rearrangements about 90% or about 30% of the time, broadly matching IMGT annotations. The cohort was sequenced for TCR beta chains only, and without alpha or paired-chain data the features that could be detected were limited. Most TCR sequences were observed very rarely across donors, whereas some public TCRs were present in many individuals. The classifier was reported to diagnose cytomegalovirus status with high specificity and sensitivity in both the original and validation cohorts. In a later analysis, 16,951 TCR beta sequences were associated with specific HLA alleles at a false discovery rate of 0.05. Presence/absence analyses assumed roughly uniform sequencing depth across donors, an assumption that may not hold. The earlier analysis of approximately 560 of the donors excluded fewer than 20 rarely observed V segments, including chromosome 9 orphons, because counts were too low. When HLA alleles, especially DR and DQ, strongly co-occurred, attributing TCR associations to individual alleles was difficult. According to a later analysis, most CMV-associated TCR beta chains appeared to be HLA-restricted, and the HLA associations seemed to be driven largely by CMV exposure. In vitro tests confirmed that a few of the cytomegalovirus-associated TCR beta chains recognize cytomegalovirus antigens. The study listed 150 to 200 TCR beta chains as associated with cytomegalovirus. According to a later analysis, TCR association rates differed among HLA loci, with DRB1 alleles showing the most associated TCRs and HLA-C alleles showing the fewest.

Library preparation used the immunoSEQ multiplex PCR assay. For the multiplex PCR, a mixture combining 60 forward primers for TCR Vbeta segments and 13 reverse primers for TCR Jbeta segments was used. The CDR3 region of rearranged TCR beta genes was amplified from genomic DNA by a multiplex PCR assay. Amplified TCR beta libraries were sequenced as 87-base-pair reads on the Illumina HiSeq System. The study's processing was this. A later analysis counted around 72 million unique TCR beta chains across the 690 or so repertoires, and around 9.9 million of these chains were shared by at least two donors. Raw reads were error-corrected and collapsed into unique sequences by a nearest-neighbor algorithm in which closely related sequences were merged to remove PCR and sequencing errors. To assign V, D and J gene segments, CDR3 sequences were aligned to IMGT reference sequences. Each retained sequence needed at least a six-nucleotide match to both a V gene segment and a J gene segment. A rearrangement counted as productive if the CDR3 had no stop codons and remained in frame with V and J, and every other rearrangement counted as non-productive. CDR3 was defined according to IMGT convention as the region running from the second conserved V-encoded cysteine to the conserved J-encoded phenylalanine. In an earlier analysis of 587 of the donors, sequences lacking an unambiguous match to a single V gene segment were excluded. An earlier analysis of over 450 of the donors classified V segments as functional when productive rearrangements were above 56.7% and as segregating when the standard deviation between donors was above 5%. A statistical classification framework was built to diagnose cytomegalovirus status from the catalog of TCR beta chain sequences. A later analysis assigned V and J genes by comparing TCR nucleotide sequences with IMGT/GENE-DB human TR gene sequences. The TCRdist pipeline was used in a later analysis to assign CDR3 sequences and most-parsimonious VDJ recombination scenarios. A later analysis defined each TCR beta chain by its CDR3 amino acid sequence plus V-gene family, and excluded reads lacking a unique V-gene family. To address suspected cross-contamination and a sequencing artifact, a later analysis removed approximately 590 highly shared, low-generation-probability nucleotide sequences. In a later analysis, a clonal expansion index was calculated for each public chain from normalized within-repertoire ranks of inferred template counts. In a later analysis, generation probabilities were computed using a VDJ recombination model fitted to out-of-frame rearrangements, and the results were checked against IGoR. In a later analysis, hypergeometric tests were used to score TCR-TCR, TCR-HLA and TCR-CMV co-occurrence, with a repertoire-size bias correction applied to TCR pairs. False discovery rates were estimated in a later analysis by permuting HLA or CMV assignments 20 times. In a later analysis, co-occurring TCRs were grouped with DBSCAN, and TCRdist sequence similarity was added when clustering was performed within HLA-allele-positive subsets. Repertoires with fewer than 30,000 or more than 120,000 public chains were left out of co-occurrence clustering, as were four to six repertoires with anomalous nucleotide sharing. The table comes from immuneACCESS by way of TCRdb, which keeps in-frame sequences with V and J called. Part of the clones is missing from these tables; in studies checked, under half for an unresolved V gene and the rest for unknown reasons. V, J and clone size derive from that table, while D and trimming were established from the DNA sequence. The sample's records list 100,000 to 150,000 clones. The top ten constitute about 1.6% of the sample.

In regard to this clone: What antigen it recognizes has not been identified.

The V and J ends are trimmed by 7 bases and 4 bases, leaving 10 bases between them. Reading from cysteine to phenylalanine, the CDR3 counts 11 amino acids. The retained sequence is limited to the CDR3, 33 bases, with the frame set at the first base. Based on the germline V gene (reference sequence), the CDR1 and CDR2 sequences are DFQATT and SNEGSKA. The cohort consisted of approximately 670 healthy bone marrow donors. At the time of sampling, every cohort member was nominally healthy, though immune exposures that went unrecorded were likely present. The donor tested CMV seronegative, placing the donor among the 352 seronegative members of the cohort. Every donor gave a peripheral blood sample, and the peripheral blood mononuclear cells from that sample were used for TCR beta sequencing. The Qiagen DNeasy Blood Extraction Kit was used to extract genomic DNA from the blood cell samples.

The clonotype originates from a woman aged 40 to 50 in good health and CMV-seronegative. Sequenced material: PBMCs. The sequence joins TRBV20-1 to TRBJ1-1; the D gene is possibly TRBD1, with 5 bases matching. The base sequence is TGCAGTGGTCGGGGGGGCACTGAAGCTTTCTTT. This gives the protein CSGRGGTEAFF.